This TCR beta chain was recorded in a study of blood T cells in healthy people across ages. Using a J-beta primer mix together with a sample-barcoded 5' primer, a second PCR was run for roughly 6 to 11 cycles. Tagging of each cDNA molecule was performed by a template-switch adaptor with 12 random nucleotides. A minimum of 2.5 million CDR3-containing paired-end reads was obtained for each sample. Each CDR3 protein gets one entry after TCRdb re-called the 5' RACE reads with MiXCR. The repertoire consists of 790,000 or so distinct CDR3 sequences, with roughly 50% occurring once and the leading ten covering roughly 25%. This CDR3 is built from 12 residues. Deletions cut 5 bases from V and 6 bases from J, with 13 bases between. CDR1 DFQATT and CDR2 SNEGSKA come from the germline V gene (reference sequence). Of note for this clonotype: Its specificity is not known.

Study observations and caveats: The study regarded diversity estimates from one million T cells as underestimates. Changes in expanded clonotypes were possibly confounded, as the CMV status of donors was unknown.

The chain combines TRBV20-1 with TRBJ1-2; D is perhaps TRBD1 (5 bases). The specimen was blood. The sequence was collected from a man in his forties in good health. In DNA, the CDR3 is TGCAGTGCTTCCGACAGAACCCATGGCTACACCTTC. Amino acids: CSASDRTHGYTF.